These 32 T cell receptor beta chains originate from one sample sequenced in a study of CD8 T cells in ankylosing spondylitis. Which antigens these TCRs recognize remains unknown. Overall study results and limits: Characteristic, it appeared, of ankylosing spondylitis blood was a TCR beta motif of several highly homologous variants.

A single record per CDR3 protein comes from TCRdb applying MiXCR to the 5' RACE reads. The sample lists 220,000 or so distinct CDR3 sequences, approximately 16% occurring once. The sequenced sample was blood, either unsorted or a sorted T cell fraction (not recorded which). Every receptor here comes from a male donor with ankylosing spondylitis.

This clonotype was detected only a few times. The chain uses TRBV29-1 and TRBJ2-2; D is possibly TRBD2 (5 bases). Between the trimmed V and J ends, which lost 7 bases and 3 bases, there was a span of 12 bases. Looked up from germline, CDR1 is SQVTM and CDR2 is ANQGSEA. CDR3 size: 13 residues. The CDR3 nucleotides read TGCAGCGCGCTCGAGGGATACACCGGGGAGCTGTTTTTT. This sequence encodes CSALEGYTGELFF.

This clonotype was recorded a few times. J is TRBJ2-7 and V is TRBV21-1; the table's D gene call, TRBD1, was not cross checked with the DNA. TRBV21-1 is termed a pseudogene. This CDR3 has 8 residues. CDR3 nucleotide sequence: TGTGCCAGACCCCTTGAGTACTTC. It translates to CARPLEYF.

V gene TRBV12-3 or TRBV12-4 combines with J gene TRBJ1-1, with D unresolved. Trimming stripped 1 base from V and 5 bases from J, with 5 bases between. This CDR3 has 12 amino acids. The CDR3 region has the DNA TGTGCCAGCAGTTTAGTGGAGACTGAAGCTTTCTTT. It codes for CASSLVETEAFF.

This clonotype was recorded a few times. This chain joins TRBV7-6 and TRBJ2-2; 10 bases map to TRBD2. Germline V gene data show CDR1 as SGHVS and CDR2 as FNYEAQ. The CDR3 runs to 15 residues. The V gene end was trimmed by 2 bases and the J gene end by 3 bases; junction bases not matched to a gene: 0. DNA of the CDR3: TGTGCCAGCAGCTTACTAGCGGGAGACACCGGGGAGCTGTTTTTT. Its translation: CASSLLAGDTGELFF.

This CDR3 is CATSSDRGNTEAFF. The CDR3 bases are TGTGCCACCAGCAGCGACAGGGGCAACACTGAAGCTTTCTTT. The J gene is TRBJ1-1, the V gene TRBV15; 8 nucleotides agree with TRBD1. Trimming cost V 3 bases and J 2 bases; bases outside gene matches: 2. The CDR3 loop spans 14 amino acids. In germline, CDR1 is LNHNV, CDR2 YYDKDF (reference sequence).

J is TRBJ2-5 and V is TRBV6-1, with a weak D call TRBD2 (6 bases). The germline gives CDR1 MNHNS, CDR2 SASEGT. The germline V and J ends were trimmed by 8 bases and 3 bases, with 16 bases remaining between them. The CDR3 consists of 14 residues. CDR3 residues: CASQDGSFEETQYF. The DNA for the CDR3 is TGTGCCAGCCAAGACGGGAGTTTTGAAGAGACCCAGTACTTC.

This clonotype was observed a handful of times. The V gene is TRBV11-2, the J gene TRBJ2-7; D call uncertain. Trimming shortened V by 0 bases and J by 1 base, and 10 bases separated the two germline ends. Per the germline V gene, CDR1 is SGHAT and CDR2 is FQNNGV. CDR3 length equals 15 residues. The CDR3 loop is CASSLDFVLSYEQYF. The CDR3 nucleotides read TGTGCCAGCAGCTTAGATTTTGTGTTATCCTACGAGCAGTACTTC.

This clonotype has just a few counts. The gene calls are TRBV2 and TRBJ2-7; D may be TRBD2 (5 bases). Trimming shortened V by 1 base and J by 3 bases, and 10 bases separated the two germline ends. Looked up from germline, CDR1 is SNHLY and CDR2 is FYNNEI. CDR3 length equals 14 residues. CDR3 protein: CASSEGGMGYEQYF. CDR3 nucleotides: TGTGCCAGCAGTGAAGGAGGGATGGGCTACGAGCAGTACTTC.

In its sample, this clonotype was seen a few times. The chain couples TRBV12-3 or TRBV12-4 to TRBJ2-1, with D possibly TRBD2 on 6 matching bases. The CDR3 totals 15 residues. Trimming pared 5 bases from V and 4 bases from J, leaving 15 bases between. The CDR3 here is CASSPGVAVYNEQFF. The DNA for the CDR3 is TGTGCCAGCAGTCCCGGAGTAGCGGTGTACAATGAGCAGTTCTTC.

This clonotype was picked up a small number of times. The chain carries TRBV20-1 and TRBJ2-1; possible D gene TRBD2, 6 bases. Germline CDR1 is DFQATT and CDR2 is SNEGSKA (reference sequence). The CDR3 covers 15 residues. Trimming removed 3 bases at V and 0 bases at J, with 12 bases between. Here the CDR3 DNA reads TGCAGTGCTAGTACTAGCCATCCCTCCTACAATGAGCAGTTCTTC. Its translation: CSASTSHPSYNEQFF.

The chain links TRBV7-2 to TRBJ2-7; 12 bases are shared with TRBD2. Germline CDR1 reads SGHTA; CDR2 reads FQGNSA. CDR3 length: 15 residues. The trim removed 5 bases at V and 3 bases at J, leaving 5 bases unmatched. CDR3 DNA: TGTGCCAGCAGCGTTGGGACTAGCGGGTTCTACGAGCAGTACTTC. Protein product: CASSVGTSGFYEQYF.

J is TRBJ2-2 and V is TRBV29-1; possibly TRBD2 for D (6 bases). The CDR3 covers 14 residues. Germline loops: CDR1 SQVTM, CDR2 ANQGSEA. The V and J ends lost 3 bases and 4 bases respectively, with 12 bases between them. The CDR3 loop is CSVDMGTPTGELFF. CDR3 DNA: TGCAGCGTTGATATGGGGACTCCCACCGGGGAGCTGTTTTTT.

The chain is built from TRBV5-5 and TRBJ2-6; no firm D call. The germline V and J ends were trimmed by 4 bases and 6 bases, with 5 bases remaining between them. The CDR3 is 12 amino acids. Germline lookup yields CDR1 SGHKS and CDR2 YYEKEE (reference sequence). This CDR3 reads CASSPEANVLTF. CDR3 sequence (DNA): TGTGCCAGCAGCCCCGAGGCCAACGTCCTGACTTTC. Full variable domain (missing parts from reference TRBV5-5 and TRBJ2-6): DAGVTQSPTHLIKTRGQQVTLRCSPISGHKSVSWYQQVLGQGPQFIFQYYEKEERGRGNFPDRFSARQFPNYSSELNVNALLLGDSALYLCASSPEANVLTFGAGSRLTVL.

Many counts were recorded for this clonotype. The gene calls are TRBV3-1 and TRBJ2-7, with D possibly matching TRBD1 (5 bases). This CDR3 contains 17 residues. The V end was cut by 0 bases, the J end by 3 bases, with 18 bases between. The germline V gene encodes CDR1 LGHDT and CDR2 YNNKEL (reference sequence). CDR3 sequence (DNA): TGTGCCAGCAGCCAAGACGCCGGCAGGGCTTCTTTCTACGAGCAGTACTTC. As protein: CASSQDAGRASFYEQYF.

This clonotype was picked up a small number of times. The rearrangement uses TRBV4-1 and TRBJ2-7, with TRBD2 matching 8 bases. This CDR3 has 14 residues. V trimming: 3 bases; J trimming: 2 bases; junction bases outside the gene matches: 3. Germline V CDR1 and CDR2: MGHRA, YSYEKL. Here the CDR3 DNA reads TGCGCCAGCAGCCATAGCGGGGAGACCTACGAGCAGTACTTC. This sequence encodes CASSHSGETYEQYF.

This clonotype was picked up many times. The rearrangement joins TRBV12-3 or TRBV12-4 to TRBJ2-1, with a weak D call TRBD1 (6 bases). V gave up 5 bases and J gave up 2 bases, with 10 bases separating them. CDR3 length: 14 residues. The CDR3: CASSGQPTYNEQFF. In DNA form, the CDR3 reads TGTGCCAGCAGTGGACAGCCGACCTACAATGAGCAGTTCTTC.

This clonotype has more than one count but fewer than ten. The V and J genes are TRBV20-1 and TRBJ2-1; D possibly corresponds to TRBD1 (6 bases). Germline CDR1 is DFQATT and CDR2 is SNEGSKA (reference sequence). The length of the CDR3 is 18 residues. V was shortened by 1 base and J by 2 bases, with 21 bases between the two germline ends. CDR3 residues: CSARAAPRDKGPYNEQFF. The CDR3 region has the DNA TGCAGTGCTAGAGCCGCCCCCCGGGACAAGGGGCCCTACAATGAGCAGTTCTTC.

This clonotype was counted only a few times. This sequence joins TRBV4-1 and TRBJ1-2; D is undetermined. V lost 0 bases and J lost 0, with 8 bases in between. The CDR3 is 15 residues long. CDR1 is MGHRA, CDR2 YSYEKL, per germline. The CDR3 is CASSQDRETNYGYTF. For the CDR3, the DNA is TGCGCCAGCAGCCAAGATAGGGAAACTAACTATGGCTACACCTTC.

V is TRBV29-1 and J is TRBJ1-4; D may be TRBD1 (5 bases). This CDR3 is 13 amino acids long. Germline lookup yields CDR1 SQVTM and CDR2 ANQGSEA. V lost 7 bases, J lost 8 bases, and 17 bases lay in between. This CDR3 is CSALGGGREKLFF. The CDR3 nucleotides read TGCAGCGCCCTGGGGGGGGGTCGAGAAAAACTGTTTTTT. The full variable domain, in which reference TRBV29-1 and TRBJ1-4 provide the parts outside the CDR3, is SAVISQKPSRDICQRGTSLTIQCQVDSQVTMMFWYRQQPGQSLTLIATANQGSEATYESGFVIDKFPISRPNLTFSTLTVSNMSPEDSSIYLCSALGGGREKLFFGSGTQLSVL.

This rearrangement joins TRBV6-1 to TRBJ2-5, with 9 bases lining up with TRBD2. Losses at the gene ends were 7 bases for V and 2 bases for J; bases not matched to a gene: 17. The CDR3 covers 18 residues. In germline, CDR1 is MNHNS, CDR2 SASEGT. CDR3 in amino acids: CASKLWLAGTDTQETQYF. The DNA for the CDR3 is TGTGCCAGCAAATTGTGGCTAGCGGGGACCGATACTCAAGAGACCCAGTACTTC.

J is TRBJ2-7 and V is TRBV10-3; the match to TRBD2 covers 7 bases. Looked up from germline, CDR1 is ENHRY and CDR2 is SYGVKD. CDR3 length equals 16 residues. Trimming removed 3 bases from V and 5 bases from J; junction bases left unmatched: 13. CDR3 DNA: TGTGCCATCAGTGATATCGGGAGGACTATCGGGCACGAGCAGTACTTC. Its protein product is CAISDIGRTIGHEQYF.

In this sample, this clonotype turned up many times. CDR3 amino acids: CATSHVGRTEAFF. Written as DNA, the CDR3 is TGTGCCACCAGCCACGTGGGGAGGACTGAAGCTTTCTTT. V and J are TRBV15 and TRBJ1-1; no definite D call. Per germline, CDR1 LNHNV and CDR2 YYDKDF (reference sequence). The CDR3 is 13 residues long. The V gene lost 5 bases and the J gene lost 5 bases, with 12 bases spanning the gap.

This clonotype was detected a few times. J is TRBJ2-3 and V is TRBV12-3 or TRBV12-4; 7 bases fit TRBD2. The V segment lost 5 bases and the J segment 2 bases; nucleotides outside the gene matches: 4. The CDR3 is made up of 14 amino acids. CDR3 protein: CASSAGTNTDTQYF. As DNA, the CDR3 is TGTGCCAGCAGTGCCGGGACTAACACAGATACGCAGTATTTT.

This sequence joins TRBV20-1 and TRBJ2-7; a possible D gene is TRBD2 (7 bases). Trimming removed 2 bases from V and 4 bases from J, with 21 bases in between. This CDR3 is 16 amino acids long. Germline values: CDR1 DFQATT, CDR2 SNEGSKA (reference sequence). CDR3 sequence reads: CSARFPSRGGVYEQYF. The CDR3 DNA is TGCAGTGCTAGATTCCCCTCGAGGGGGGGCGTGTACGAGCAGTACTTC.

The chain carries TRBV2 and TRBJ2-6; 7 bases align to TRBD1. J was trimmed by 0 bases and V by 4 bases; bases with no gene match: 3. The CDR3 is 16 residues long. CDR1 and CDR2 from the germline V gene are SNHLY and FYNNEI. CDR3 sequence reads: CASSGQGYSGANVLTF. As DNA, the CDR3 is TGTGCCAGCAGTGGACAGGGCTACTCTGGGGCCAACGTCCTGACTTTC.

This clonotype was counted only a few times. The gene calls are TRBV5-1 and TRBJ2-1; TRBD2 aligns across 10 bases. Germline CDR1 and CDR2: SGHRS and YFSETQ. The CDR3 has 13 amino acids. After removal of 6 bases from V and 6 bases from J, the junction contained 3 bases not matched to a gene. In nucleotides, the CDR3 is TGCGCCAGCACGACTAGCGGGTCCAATGAGCAGTTCTTC. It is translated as CASTTSGSNEQFF.

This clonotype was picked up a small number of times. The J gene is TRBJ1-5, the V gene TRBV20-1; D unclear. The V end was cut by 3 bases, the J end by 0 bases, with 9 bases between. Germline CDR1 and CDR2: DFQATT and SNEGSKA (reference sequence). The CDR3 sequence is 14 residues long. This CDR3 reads CSASGSNSNQPQHF. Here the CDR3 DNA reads TGCAGTGCTAGCGGCAGCAATAGCAATCAGCCCCAGCATTTT.

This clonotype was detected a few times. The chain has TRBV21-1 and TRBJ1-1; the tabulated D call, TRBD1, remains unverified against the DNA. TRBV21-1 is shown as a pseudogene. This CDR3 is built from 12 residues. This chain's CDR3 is CASRLGGTEAFF. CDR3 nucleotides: TGTGCCAGCAGACTGGGCGGCACTGAAGCTTTCTTT.

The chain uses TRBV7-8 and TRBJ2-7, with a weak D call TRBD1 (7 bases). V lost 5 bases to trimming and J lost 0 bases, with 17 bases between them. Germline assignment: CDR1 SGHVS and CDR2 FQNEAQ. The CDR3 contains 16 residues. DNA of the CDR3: TGTGCCAGCAGCGCCCCGCCAGGGGGGACCTCCTACGAGCAGTACTTC. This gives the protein CASSAPPGGTSYEQYF.

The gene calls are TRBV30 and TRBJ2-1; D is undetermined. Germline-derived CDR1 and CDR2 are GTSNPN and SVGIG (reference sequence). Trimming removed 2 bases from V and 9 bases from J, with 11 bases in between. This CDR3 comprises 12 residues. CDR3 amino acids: CAWSWVGGEQFF. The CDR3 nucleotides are TGTGCCTGGAGTTGGGTAGGTGGTGAGCAGTTCTTC.

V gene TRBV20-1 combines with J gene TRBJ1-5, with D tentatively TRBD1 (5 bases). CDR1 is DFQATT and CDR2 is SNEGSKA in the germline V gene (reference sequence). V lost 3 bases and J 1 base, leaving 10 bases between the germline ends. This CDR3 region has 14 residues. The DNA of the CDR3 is TGCAGTGCTAGGGCTCCAGGGAGCAATCAGCCCCAGCATTTT. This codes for CSARAPGSNQPQHF.

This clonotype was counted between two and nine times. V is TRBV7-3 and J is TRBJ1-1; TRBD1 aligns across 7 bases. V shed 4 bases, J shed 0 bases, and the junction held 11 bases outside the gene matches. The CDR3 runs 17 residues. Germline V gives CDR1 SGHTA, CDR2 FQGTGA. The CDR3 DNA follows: TGTGCCAGCAGCTGGCCCCCGGGACAGATAATGAACACTGAAGCTTTCTTT. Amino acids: CASSWPPGQIMNTEAFF.